The rows below give T cell receptor beta chains drawn from one sample of a study of blood T cell repertoires in COVID-19. The assay was immunoSEQ multiplex PCR, and TCRdb's table has in-frame clones only and misses some. The data show some 420,000 clones, roughly nine tenths seen once. Material for sequencing was PBMCs or T cells enriched from blood (not recorded which). These receptors were collected from a man aged 25 to 45 who had recovered from COVID-19. CDR3s include the opening cysteine and the closing phenylalanine or tryptophan. A D gene is named only where the DNA matches it firmly. Rows give clone size only sometimes, using once, few, many, or a class for an expanded clone.

abundance | v_gene | d_gene | CDR3aa
. | TRBV7-2 | . | CASSTDVLRGNGQPQHF
. | TRBV5-4 | . | CASSLSPGSYEQYF
. | TRBV28 | . | CASSLRPPTDNEQFF
. | TRBV30 | . | CAWSVTYEQFF
. | TRBV6-5 | TRBD1 | CASSLVGTGGYEQYF
once | TRBV3-1/TRBV3-2 | TRBD1 | CASSQDATGLKTQYF
. | TRBV28 | . | CASRQGENIQYF
. | TRBV28 | TRBD2 | CASSALGLAGDEQYF
once | TRBV3-1/TRBV3-2 | TRBD2 | CASSQHSAGVPSTDEQYF
. | TRBV12-3/TRBV12-4 | TRBD1 | CASNTGVHEQYF
. | TRBV11-1 | TRBD2 | CASSATSGSIVEQYF
once | TRBV19 | . | CASSMGTRSEAFF
. | TRBV29-1 | TRBD1 | CGYNPPGQQNTEAFF
. | TRBV27 | TRBD1 | CASSPPGGYGQYF
. | TRBV19 | . | CASSRAGYQPQHF
. | TRBV28 | . | CASSLLAGEKLFF
. | TRBV18 | TRBD1 | CASSPPGQEGTEAFF
. | TRBV2 | TRBD1 | CASSSSGQGPEKLFF
. | TRBV5-1 | TRBD1 | CASSPLDRGGSPLHF
. | TRBV4-1 | . | CASSPPTRMETQYF
. | TRBV6-4 | TRBD2 | CASSRTSGSGNEQFF
. | TRBV19 | TRBD2 | CASSISGLASEQFF
. | TRBV28 | . | CASSIWQGLNEQFF
. | TRBV30 | . | CALSRSQGELPQHF
. | TRBV7-9 | TRBD2 | CASSHSGGYTETQYF
. | TRBV5-1 | TRBD2 | CASSSNGRGLYNEQFF
. | TRBV24-1 | TRBD2 | CATSDFSSGITGELFF
. | TRBV28 | TRBD1 | CASSFGVLGQGSGYTF
. | TRBV9 | TRBD2 | CASGGSGSYGNEQFF
. | TRBV24-1 | TRBD1 | CATSDPGGSQPQHF
. | TRBV18 | TRBD1 | CASSSGTAISGNTIYF
. | TRBV6-5 | . | CASSRPLMVGYTF
. | TRBV2 | . | CASRTGALTDEQYF
. | TRBV3-1/TRBV3-2 | . | CASSPGQSYGYTF
. | TRBV5-4 | TRBD2 | CASSLDGLAGTYEQYF
. | TRBV6-5 | TRBD2 | CASTGGRVIYNEQFF
few | TRBV9 | TRBD1 | CASSVEGGNSPLHF
. | TRBV3-1/TRBV3-2 | . | CASSLATGSEAFF
. | TRBV27 | . | CASSSTSETQYF
. | TRBV10-1 | . | CASSGGMGEKLFF
. | TRBV3-1/TRBV3-2 | . | CASSRGVLTYEQYF
. | TRBV28 | . | CASSLSGYGYTF
few | TRBV3-1/TRBV3-2 | TRBD2 | CASSQYGLAAYNEQFF
. | TRBV3-1/TRBV3-2 | TRBD1 | CASSARTGYYNEQFF
once | TRBV10-3 | TRBD1 | CAISETGDSNQPQHF
. | TRBV19 | TRBD1 | CASSLTGTGGMYNYGYTF
. | TRBV18 | . | CASSYGKETQYF
. | TRBV28 | TRBD1 | CASRDRVAYNEQFF
. | TRBV5-4 | TRBD2 | CASSLATSGVNEQFF
. | TRBV5-4 | . | CASSTDRDSKFF
. | TRBV28 | TRBD2 | CASSLVVAGGYEQYF
once | TRBV11-2 | . | CASSLDRASYEQYF
. | TRBV30 | . | CAWNREAGTNEKLFF
few | TRBV7-2 | . | CASRTGTFNEKLFF
. | TRBV4-1 | . | CASSQQPGGSVLEQYF